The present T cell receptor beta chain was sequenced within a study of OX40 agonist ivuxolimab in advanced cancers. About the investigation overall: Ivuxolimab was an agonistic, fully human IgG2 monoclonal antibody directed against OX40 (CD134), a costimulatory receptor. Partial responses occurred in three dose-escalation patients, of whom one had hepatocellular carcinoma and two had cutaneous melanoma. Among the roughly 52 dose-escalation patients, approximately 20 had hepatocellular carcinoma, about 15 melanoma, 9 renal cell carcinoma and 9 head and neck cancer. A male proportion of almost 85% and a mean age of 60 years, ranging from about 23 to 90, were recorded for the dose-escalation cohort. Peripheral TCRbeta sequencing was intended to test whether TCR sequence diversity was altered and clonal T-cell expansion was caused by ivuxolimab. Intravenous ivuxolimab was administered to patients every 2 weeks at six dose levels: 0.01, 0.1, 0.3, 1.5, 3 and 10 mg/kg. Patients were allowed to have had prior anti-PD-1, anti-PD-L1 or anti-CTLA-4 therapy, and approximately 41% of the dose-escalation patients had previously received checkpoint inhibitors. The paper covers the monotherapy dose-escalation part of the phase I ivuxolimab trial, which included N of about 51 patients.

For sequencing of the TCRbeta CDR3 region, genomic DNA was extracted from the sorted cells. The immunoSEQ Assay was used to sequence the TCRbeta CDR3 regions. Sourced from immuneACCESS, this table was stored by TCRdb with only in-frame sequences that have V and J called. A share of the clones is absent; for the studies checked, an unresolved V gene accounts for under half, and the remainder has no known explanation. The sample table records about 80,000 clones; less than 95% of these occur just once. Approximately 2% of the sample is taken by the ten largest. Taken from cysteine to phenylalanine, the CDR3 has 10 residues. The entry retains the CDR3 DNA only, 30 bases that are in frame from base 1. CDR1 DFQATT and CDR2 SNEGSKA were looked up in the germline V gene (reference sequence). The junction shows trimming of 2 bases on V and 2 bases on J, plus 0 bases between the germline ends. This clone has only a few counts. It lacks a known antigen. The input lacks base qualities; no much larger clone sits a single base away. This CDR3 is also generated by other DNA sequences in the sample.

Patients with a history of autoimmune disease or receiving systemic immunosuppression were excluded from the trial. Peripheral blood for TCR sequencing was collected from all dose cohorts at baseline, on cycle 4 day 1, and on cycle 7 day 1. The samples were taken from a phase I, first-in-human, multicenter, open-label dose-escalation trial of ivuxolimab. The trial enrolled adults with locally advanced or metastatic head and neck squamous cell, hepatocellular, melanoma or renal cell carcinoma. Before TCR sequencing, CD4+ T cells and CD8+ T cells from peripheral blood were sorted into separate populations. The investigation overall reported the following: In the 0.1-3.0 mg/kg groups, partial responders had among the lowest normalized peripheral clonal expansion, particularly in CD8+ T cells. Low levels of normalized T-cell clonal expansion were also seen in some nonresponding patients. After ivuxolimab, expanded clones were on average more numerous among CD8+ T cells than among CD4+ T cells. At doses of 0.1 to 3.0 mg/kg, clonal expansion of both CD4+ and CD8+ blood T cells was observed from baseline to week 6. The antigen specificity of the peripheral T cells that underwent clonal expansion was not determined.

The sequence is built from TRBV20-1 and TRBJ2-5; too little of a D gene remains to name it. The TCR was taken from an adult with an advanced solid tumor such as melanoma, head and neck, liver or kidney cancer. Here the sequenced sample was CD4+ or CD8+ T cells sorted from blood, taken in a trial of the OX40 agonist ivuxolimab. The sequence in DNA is TGCAGTGCTAGACAAGAGACCCAGTACTTC. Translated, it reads CSARQETQYF.